These 32 T cell receptor beta chains originate from one sample sequenced in a study of beta chain features in type 1 diabetes. Sequenced material consisted of expressed TCRB transcripts (all of the isolated RNA was reverse transcribed). The repertoire was sequenced with immunoSEQ multiplex PCR; TCRdb's copy has only in-frame clones and lacks some. The sample includes about 410,000 clones, around 14% of them seen just once. The sample taken for sequencing was naive CD4+ T cells from blood. These receptors originate from a man aged 25 to 40 in good health.

The chain employs TRBV5-4 and TRBJ2-1; TRBD2 aligns across 10 bases. The V segment lost 1 base and the J segment 8 bases; nucleotides outside the gene matches: 9. The CDR3 consists of 16 residues. The V gene's germline CDR1 is SGHNT and CDR2 YYREEE (reference sequence). CDR3 region: CASSLIQAGGPYEQFF. Here the CDR3 DNA reads TGTGCCAGCAGCTTGATCCAAGCGGGAGGGCCTTATGAGCAGTTCTTC.

This clone was detected a few times. The rearrangement links TRBV11-2 to TRBJ2-3; possible D gene TRBD1, 8 bases. The CDR3 runs to 16 residues. V dropped 6 bases and J dropped 5 bases, with 21 bases sitting between them. In germline, CDR1 is SGHAT, CDR2 FQNNGV. The CDR3 sequence is CASRRRGPGGLDTQYF. CDR3 coding DNA: TGTGCCAGCAGGCGCAGGGGGCCGGGAGGATTAGATACGCAGTATTTT.

This clone occurred a few times. The chain uses TRBV6-5 and TRBJ2-3; 7 nucleotides line up with TRBD2. The V gene's germline CDR1 is MNHEY and CDR2 SVGAGI. J gave up 4 bases and V 4 bases, and 11 bases lay outside the gene matches. The CDR3 is made up of 16 amino acids. CDR3 residues: CASSLRLAGAPDTQYF. Written as DNA, the CDR3 is TGTGCCAGCAGTTTGCGACTAGCCGGAGCCCCAGATACGCAGTATTTT.

This sequence joins TRBV7-9 and TRBJ2-6; D perhaps matches TRBD1 (6 bases). The CDR3 extends over 17 amino acids. Germline CDR1 and CDR2: SEHNR and FQNEAQ (reference sequence). V was pared by 6 bases and J by 0 bases, with 15 bases between. The CDR3 sequence: CASSPTTGPSGANVLTF. The CDR3 DNA follows: TGTGCCAGCAGTCCCACGACAGGCCCCTCTGGGGCCAACGTCCTGACTTTC.

This chain joins TRBV5-6 and TRBJ2-3; D remains ambiguous. The CDR3 is 15 amino acids. Deletions cut 0 bases from V and 4 bases from J, with 12 bases between. CDR1 and CDR2 (germline): SGHDT, YYEEEE. The CDR3 bases are TGTGCCAGCAGCTTGGCGTTAGGGATGGCAGATACGCAGTATTTT. Protein product: CASSLALGMADTQYF.

J is TRBJ1-1 and V is TRBV10-3; perhaps TRBD1 as D (6 bases). V lost 1 base and J lost 1, with 13 bases in between. The CDR3 contains 16 residues. CDR1 is ENHRY, CDR2 SYGVKD, per germline. DNA of the CDR3: TGTGCCATCAGTGAGTACCCACAGGGTAGGAACACTGAAGCTTTCTTT. Protein product: CAISEYPQGRNTEAFF.

This clone was detected only a few times. The V and J genes are TRBV14 and TRBJ2-1; possible D gene TRBD2, 6 bases. Germline-derived CDR1 and CDR2 are SGHDN and FVKESK. Deletions cut 6 bases from V and 5 bases from J, with 17 bases between. The CDR3 spans 15 residues. In DNA form, the CDR3 reads TGTGCCAGCAGGACAAAGGAGGGCCTAAACAATGAGCAGTTCTTC. Amino acid sequence: CASRTKEGLNNEQFF.

This clone was seen more than once but under ten times. Additional DNA sequences in this sample encode the identical CDR3. V usage is TRBV7-9 and J usage is TRBJ2-3, with D unclear. The CDR3 length is 12 residues. Per the germline V gene, CDR1 is SEHNR and CDR2 is FQNEAQ (reference sequence). Trimming left V 5 bases short and J 0 bases short, with 3 bases between. The CDR3 DNA reads as TGTGCCAGCAGCAGCAGCACAGATACGCAGTATTTT. Protein: CASSSSTDTQYF. Together with reference TRBV7-9 and TRBJ2-3, the CDR3 gives the full variable domain: DTGVSQNPRHKITKRGQNVTFRCDPISEHNRLYWYRQTLGQGPEFLTYFQNEAQLEKSRLLSDRFSAERPKGSFSTLEIQRTEQGDSAMYLCASSSSTDTQYFGPGTRLTVL.

This clone came up a few times. The V call is TRBV14, the J call TRBJ1-6; maybe TRBD1 (5 bases). The V gene's germline CDR1 is SGHDN and CDR2 FVKESK. The CDR3 contains 13 residues. Trimming removed 2 bases from V and 10 bases from J, with 9 bases in between. CDR3 region: CASSQTGGSPLHF. DNA for the CDR3: TGTGCCAGCAGCCAAACGGGGGGGTCACCCCTCCACTTT.

This clone was counted a few times. The rearrangement joins TRBV15 to TRBJ2-3; TRBD2 aligns across 7 bases. Losses at the gene ends were 0 bases for V and 7 bases for J; bases not matched to a gene: 10. Per germline, CDR1 LNHNV and CDR2 YYDKDF (reference sequence). The CDR3 is 16 amino acids. CDR3 nucleotides: TGTGCCACCAGCAGAGATCGCGGGAGCCTTAGAAATACGCAGTATTTT. Protein product: CATSRDRGSLRNTQYF.

V gene TRBV5-4 combines with J gene TRBJ2-1; tentative D call: TRBD1 (6 bases). The germline CDR1 and CDR2 sequences are SGHNT and YYREEE (reference sequence). V was pared by 4 bases and J by 7 bases, with 21 bases between. The CDR3 consists of 16 residues. The CDR3 DNA follows: TGTGCCAGCAGCCCCTACAGGGATACCCTCTCGAATGAGCAGTTCTTC. Residues: CASSPYRDTLSNEQFF.

This clone was seen a handful of times. V usage is TRBV25-1 and J usage is TRBJ2-3; 11 nucleotides match TRBD2. V shed 5 bases and J 8 bases; nucleotides not matched to a gene: 9. CDR1 MGHDK and CDR2 SYGVNS come from the germline V gene. The CDR3 covers 15 residues. In DNA form, the CDR3 reads TGTGCCAGCAGTTCGGGACTAGCGGTCCGGGGTACGCAGTATTTT. This sequence encodes CASSSGLAVRGTQYF.

The chain links TRBV5-6 to TRBJ2-6; D is uncertain. V lost 0 bases and J 5 bases, leaving 9 bases between the germline ends. Germline CDR1 is SGHDT and CDR2 is YYEEEE. There are 15 residues in the CDR3. In DNA, the CDR3 is TGTGCCAGCAGCTTGGTCTCTGGGAGGGCCAACGTCCTGACTTTC. Residues: CASSLVSGRANVLTF.

This rearrangement joins TRBV9 to TRBJ1-4; TRBD1 agrees at 10 bases. This CDR3 is built from 16 residues. V was pared by 3 bases and J by 0 bases, with 2 bases of the junction left unmatched. Germline CDR1 is SGDLS and CDR2 is YYNGEE. CDR3 in amino acids: CASSAGTGATNEKLFF. In nucleotides, the CDR3 is TGTGCCAGCAGCGCGGGGACAGGGGCAACTAATGAAAAACTGTTTTTT.

The rearrangement links TRBV4-3 to TRBJ2-5, with D tentatively TRBD1 (5 bases). Trimming left V 4 bases short and J 5 bases short, with 14 bases between. The CDR3 is 14 amino acids. CDR1 is LGHNA, CDR2 YSLEER, per germline. The CDR3 here is CASSLTPRVETQYF. The CDR3 nucleotides are TGCGCCAGCAGCCTAACCCCCAGGGTCGAGACCCAGTACTTC.

This clone was detected a few times. The chain links TRBV30 to TRBJ2-6; the D is unclear. The CDR3 has 15 amino acids. V lost 0 bases and J lost 0, with 6 bases in between. Per germline, CDR1 GTSNPN and CDR2 SVGIG (reference sequence). DNA of the CDR3: TGTGCCTGGAGTGTTATGCGCTCTGGGGCCAACGTCCTGACTTTC. It yields the protein CAWSVMRSGANVLTF.

The rearrangement joins TRBV5-1 to TRBJ2-5, with 9 bases identical to TRBD2. The ends lost 4 bases at V and 0 bases at J; junction bases unmatched: 7. This CDR3 contains 16 residues. CDR1 is SGHRS and CDR2 is YFSETQ in the germline V gene. Written as DNA, the CDR3 is TGCGCCAGCAGCCTCCTAGCGGGACCGTACCAAGAGACCCAGTACTTC. Protein: CASSLLAGPYQETQYF.

This clone was detected a few times. The chain carries TRBV30 and TRBJ2-3; 7 nucleotides align to TRBD2. There are 17 residues in the CDR3. Germline-derived CDR1 and CDR2 are GTSNPN and SVGIG (reference sequence). V shed 3 bases, J shed 0 bases, and the junction held 12 bases outside the gene matches. The CDR3 nucleotides are TGTGCCTGGAGCGAACTTCGGGGGGTCTTTAGCACAGATACGCAGTATTTT. Protein product: CAWSELRGVFSTDTQYF.

This clone was picked up a small number of times. The chain has TRBV25-1 and TRBJ2-5; D is unresolved. From germline, CDR1 is MGHDK and CDR2 SYGVNS. Trimming removed 8 bases from V and 4 bases from J, with 14 bases in between. This CDR3 is 13 amino acids long. Written as DNA, the CDR3 is TGTGCCAGCGGACCTCTAGGTCTAGAGACCCAGTACTTC. Translated: CASGPLGLETQYF.

The chain employs TRBV5-1 and TRBJ1-1, with D possibly being TRBD1 (5 bases). This CDR3 comprises 11 residues. CDR1 is SGHRS, CDR2 YFSETQ, per germline. With 1 base removed from V and 9 bases from J, the gap between germline ends came to 7 bases. The CDR3 sequence: CASSLRGKAFF. DNA for the CDR3: TGCGCCAGCAGCTTGAGGGGAAAAGCTTTCTTT.

This clone was found a few times. The chain has TRBV4-1 and TRBJ2-1; 12 bases are shared with TRBD2. CDR1 is MGHRA, CDR2 YSYEKL, per germline. This CDR3 has 17 amino acids. With 6 bases clipped from V and 6 bases from J, the junction kept 12 bases outside the gene matches. The CDR3 nucleotides are TGCGCCAGCAGTCCAACCGGGCTAGCGGGAGGGGGCAATGAGCAGTTCTTC. This codes for CASSPTGLAGGGNEQFF.

The chain uses TRBV5-4 and TRBJ2-3; 7 bases line up with TRBD2. CDR3 length: 16 residues. Germline V gene lookup returns CDR1 SGHNT and CDR2 YYREEE (reference sequence). V was clipped by 1 base and J by 0 bases; unmatched bases: 5. Here the CDR3 DNA reads TGTGCCAGCAGCTTGTTCGTAGCGGGTAGCACAGATACGCAGTATTTT. Its protein is CASSLFVAGSTDTQYF.

In its sample, this clone was seen a few times. This chain uses TRBV14 with TRBJ2-3; TRBD2 aligns across 11 bases. This CDR3 has 15 residues. Per the germline V gene, CDR1 is SGHDN and CDR2 is FVKESK. V lost 5 bases to trimming and J lost 4 bases; unmatched junction nucleotides: 5. CDR3 coding DNA: TGTGCCAGCAGCGTTACTAGCGGGAGCGCAGATACGCAGTATTTT. It translates to CASSVTSGSADTQYF.

In this sample, this clone turned up a few times. The chain employs TRBV7-8 and TRBJ2-3; 8 bases map to TRBD1. Germline V gene lookup returns CDR1 SGHVS and CDR2 FQNEAQ. V lost 2 bases and J lost 2; bases outside the gene matches: 6. The CDR3 covers 16 residues. DNA of the CDR3: TGTGCCAGCAGCTTACGACAGGGGTTGGCCACAGATACGCAGTATTTT. Its protein is CASSLRQGLATDTQYF.

Here the CDR3 DNA reads TGTGCCTGGGGCAAAAACATTCAGTACTTC. This translates into CAWGKNIQYF. The rearrangement joins TRBV30 to TRBJ2-4; D gene ambiguous. The CDR3 loop spans 10 amino acids. Trimming took off 5 bases at V and 3 bases at J, with 2 bases between the two ends. Germline loops: CDR1 GTSNPN, CDR2 SVGIG (reference sequence).

This clone has a handful of counts. V usage is TRBV30 and J usage is TRBJ2-5, with a weak D call TRBD2 (6 bases). Per germline, CDR1 GTSNPN and CDR2 SVGIG (reference sequence). CDR3 length equals 13 residues. The V end lost 2 bases, the J end lost 5 bases, and 12 bases lay between the germline ends. In DNA, the CDR3 is TGTGCCTGGAGTTGGCGGAGGGTGGAGACCCAGTACTTC. Translated, it gives CAWSWRRVETQYF.

In its sample, this clone was seen a few times. In nucleotides, the CDR3 is TGTGCCAGCAGGTCACCCCAGGGGAACACCGGGGAGCTGTTTTTT. It encodes CASRSPQGNTGELFF. This sequence joins TRBV7-2 and TRBJ2-2; tentative D call: TRBD1 (5 bases). Germline V lookup: CDR1 SGHTA, CDR2 FQGNSA. CDR3 length: 15 residues. V was shortened by 6 bases and J by 1 base, with 12 bases between the two germline ends.

This clone showed up just a few times. This chain joins TRBV11-2 and TRBJ2-5; D not certain. There are 15 residues in the CDR3. Between the trimmed V and J ends, which lost 5 bases and 3 bases, there was a span of 16 bases. CDR1 is SGHAT and CDR2 is FQNNGV in the germline V gene. The CDR3 region has the DNA TGTGCCAGCAGCGCGCCCCTAGGGTTCGAAGAGACCCAGTACTTC. As protein: CASSAPLGFEETQYF.

The chain carries TRBV30 and TRBJ1-2; D is ambiguous. Trimming pared 2 bases from V and 0 bases from J, leaving 13 bases between. The germline CDR1 and CDR2 sequences are GTSNPN and SVGIG (reference sequence). This CDR3 is 15 amino acids long. The CDR3 loop reads CAWSPRSRPNYGYTF. The DNA of the CDR3 is TGTGCCTGGAGTCCTCGGAGTCGGCCTAACTATGGCTACACCTTC. The full variable domain, its missing parts supplied by reference TRBV30 and TRBJ1-2, is SQTIHQWPATLVQPVGSPLSLECTVEGTSNPNLYWYRQAAGRGLQLLFYSVGIGQISSEVPQNLSASRPQDRQFILSSKKLLLSDSGFYLCAWSPRSRPNYGYTFGSGTRLTVV.

The chain combines TRBV7-9 with TRBJ2-1; weak D call: TRBD2 (6 bases). Trimming stripped 1 base from V and 6 bases from J, with 16 bases between. This CDR3 has 16 amino acids. Germline CDR1 reads SEHNR; CDR2 reads FQNEAQ (reference sequence). In DNA form, the CDR3 reads TGTGCCAGCAGCTTAGTAGGCGGGACTTCCCCCAATGAGCAGTTCTTC. Encoded protein: CASSLVGGTSPNEQFF. The full variable domain, completed using reference TRBV7-9 and TRBJ2-1, is DTGVSQNPRHKITKRGQNVTFRCDPISEHNRLYWYRQTLGQGPEFLTYFQNEAQLEKSRLLSDRFSAERPKGSFSTLEIQRTEQGDSAMYLCASSLVGGTSPNEQFFGPGTRLTVL.

V and J are TRBV7-6 and TRBJ2-3; unclear D gene. V lost 2 bases, J lost 4 bases, and 10 bases lay in between. The CDR3 spans 14 residues. Germline V CDR1 and CDR2: SGHVS, FNYEAQ. CDR3 in amino acids: CASSLISGSDTQYF. DNA of the CDR3: TGTGCCAGCAGCTTAATCAGTGGTTCAGATACGCAGTATTTT.

The rearrangement uses TRBV5-1 and TRBJ2-3; D is uncertain. V was pared by 0 bases and J by 1 base, with 15 bases between. This CDR3 region has 17 residues. CDR1 is SGHRS, CDR2 YFSETQ, per germline. The CDR3 DNA sequence: TGCGCCAGCAGCTTGGTCGGTTGGGGTAAGGGCACAGATACGCAGTATTTT. It encodes CASSLVGWGKGTDTQYF. Full variable domain (outside the CDR3, taken from reference TRBV5-1 and TRBJ2-3): KAGVTQTPRYLIKTRGQQVTLSCSPISGHRSVSWYQQTPGQGLQFLFEYFSETQRNKGNFPGRFSGRQFSNSRSEMNVSTLELGDSALYLCASSLVGWGKGTDTQYFGPGTRLTVL.